Listed here are 2 T cell receptor beta chains from one sample, sequenced in a study of T cell changes during pregnancy in multiple sclerosis. Profiling relied on immunoSEQ multiplex PCR, and the TCRdb table lists in-frame clones only, not all of them. The sample records about 110,000 clones, roughly nine tenths being singletons. The specimen was peripheral blood, collected after pregnancy. Receptors were obtained from a female donor with multiple sclerosis, enrolled in a pregnancy study.

This sequence joins TRBV6-5 and TRBJ2-2; TRBD1 agrees at 7 bases. This CDR3 has 15 amino acids. Germline CDR1 MNHEY, CDR2 SVGAGI. V shed 2 bases and J 3 bases; nucleotides not matched to a gene: 3. The CDR3 sequence is CASSYRDRDTGELFF. The CDR3 DNA sequence: TGTGCCAGCAGTTACCGCGACAGGGACACCGGGGAGCTGTTTTTT.

A few counts support this clone. V and J are TRBV28 and TRBJ1-1, with 7 nucleotides matching TRBD1. The CDR3 totals 14 residues. Germline V gene sequence: CDR1 MDHEN, CDR2 SYDVKM. V dropped 3 bases and J dropped 2; count of bases not matched to a gene: 3. CDR3: CASSFGDSNTEAFF. The CDR3 nucleotides are TGTGCCAGCAGTTTCGGGGACAGTAACACTGAAGCTTTCTTT.